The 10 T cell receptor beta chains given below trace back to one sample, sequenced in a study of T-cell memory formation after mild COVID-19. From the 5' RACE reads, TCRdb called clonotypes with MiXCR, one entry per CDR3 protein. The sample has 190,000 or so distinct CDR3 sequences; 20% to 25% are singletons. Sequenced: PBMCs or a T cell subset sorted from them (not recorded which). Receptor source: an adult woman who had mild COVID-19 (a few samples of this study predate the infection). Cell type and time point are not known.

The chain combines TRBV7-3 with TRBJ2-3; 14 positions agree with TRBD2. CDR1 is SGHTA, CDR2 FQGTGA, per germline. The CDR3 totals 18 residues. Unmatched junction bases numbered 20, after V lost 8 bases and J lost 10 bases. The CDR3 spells CASSGLGLAGGPQEAQYF. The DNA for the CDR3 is TGTGCCAGCTCGGGCCTCGGACTAGCGGGAGGCCCACAAGAGGCGCAGTATTTT.

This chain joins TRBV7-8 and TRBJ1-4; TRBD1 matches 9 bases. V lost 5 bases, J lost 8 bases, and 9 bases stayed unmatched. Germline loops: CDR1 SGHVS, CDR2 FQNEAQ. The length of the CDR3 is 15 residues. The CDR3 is CASSPWGQGNEKLFF. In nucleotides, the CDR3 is TGTGCCAGCAGCCCTTGGGGACAGGGCAACGAAAAACTGTTTTTT.

As DNA, the CDR3 is TGTGCCATCAGTGAGTCGGGAGGTCGAGATACGCAGTATTTT. This translates into CAISESGGRDTQYF. The chain combines TRBV10-3 with TRBJ2-3; the D gene is possibly TRBD2 (6 bases). V lost 0 bases to trimming and J lost 5 bases, with 9 bases between them. The CDR3 is 14 amino acids. In germline, CDR1 is ENHRY, CDR2 SYGVKD.

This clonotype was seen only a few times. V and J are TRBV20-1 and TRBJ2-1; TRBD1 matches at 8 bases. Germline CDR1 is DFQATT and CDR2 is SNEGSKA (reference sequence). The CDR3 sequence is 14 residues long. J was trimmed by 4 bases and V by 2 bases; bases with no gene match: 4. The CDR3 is CSARRTGWYNEQFF. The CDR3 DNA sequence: TGCAGTGCTAGAAGGACAGGGTGGTACAATGAGCAGTTCTTC.

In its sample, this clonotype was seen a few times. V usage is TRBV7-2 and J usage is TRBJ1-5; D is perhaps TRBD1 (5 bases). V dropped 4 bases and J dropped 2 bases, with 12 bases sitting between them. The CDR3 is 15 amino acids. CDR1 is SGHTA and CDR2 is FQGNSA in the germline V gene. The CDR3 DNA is TGTGCCAGCAGCTCCGACAGCGCGGGCAATCAGCCCCAGCATTTT. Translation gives CASSSDSAGNQPQHF.

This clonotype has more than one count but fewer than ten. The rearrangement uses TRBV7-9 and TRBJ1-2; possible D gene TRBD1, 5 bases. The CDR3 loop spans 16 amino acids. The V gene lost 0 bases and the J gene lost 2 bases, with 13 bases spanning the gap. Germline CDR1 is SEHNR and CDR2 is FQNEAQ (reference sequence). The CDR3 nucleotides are TGTGCCAGCAGCTTAGCCATGATGGACAAGAACTATGGCTACACCTTC. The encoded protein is CASSLAMMDKNYGYTF.

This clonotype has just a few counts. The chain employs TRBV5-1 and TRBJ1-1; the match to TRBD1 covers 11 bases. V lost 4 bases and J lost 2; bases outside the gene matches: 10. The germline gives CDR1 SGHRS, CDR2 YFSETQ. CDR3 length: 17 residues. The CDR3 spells CASSVGTGGIGNTEAFF. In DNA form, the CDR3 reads TGCGCCAGCAGCGTCGGGACAGGGGGGATTGGAAACACTGAAGCTTTCTTT.

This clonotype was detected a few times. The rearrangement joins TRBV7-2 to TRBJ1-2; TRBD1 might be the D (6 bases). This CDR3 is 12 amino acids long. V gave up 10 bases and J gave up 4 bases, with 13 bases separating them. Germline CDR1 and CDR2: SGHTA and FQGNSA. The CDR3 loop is CAIMTGPYGYTF. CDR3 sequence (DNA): TGTGCCATAATGACAGGCCCCTATGGCTACACCTTC.

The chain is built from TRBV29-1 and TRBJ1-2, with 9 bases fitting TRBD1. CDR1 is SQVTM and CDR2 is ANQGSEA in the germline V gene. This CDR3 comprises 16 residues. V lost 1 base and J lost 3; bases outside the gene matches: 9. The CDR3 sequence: CSVEGGDRALDYGYTF. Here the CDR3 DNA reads TGCAGCGTTGAAGGGGGGGACAGGGCACTAGACTATGGCTACACCTTC.

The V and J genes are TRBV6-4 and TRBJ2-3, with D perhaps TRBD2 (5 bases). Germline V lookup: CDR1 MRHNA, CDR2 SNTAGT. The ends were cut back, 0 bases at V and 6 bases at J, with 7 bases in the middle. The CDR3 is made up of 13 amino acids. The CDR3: CASSDSTTDTQYF. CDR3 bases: TGTGCCAGCAGTGACTCGACTACCGATACGCAGTATTTT.